This T cell receptor beta chain was recovered during a study of high-grade serous ovarian cancer treatment subgroups. For this clone: What it binds is unknown.

Tumor tissue was taken before any definitive surgery or chemotherapy was given. Study-wide results and caveats: Higher neoantigen levels went with greater TCR clonal relatedness. Tumors within one patient showed repertoire similarity of roughly 0.11 to 0.79.

There are 13 residues in the CDR3. Germline lookup yields CDR1 MNHEY and CDR2 SVGAGI. Method: immunoSEQ multiplex PCR; TCRdb's copy keeps in-frame clones and lacks some. Of under 20,000 clones listed, around 73% are singletons. This sequence originates from a human donor with high-grade serous ovarian cancer. The sample comprised tumor tissue. The chain recombines TRBV6-5 with TRBJ2-5; TRBD1 is a possible D gene (6 bases). The DNA matches TRBJ2-7 better at its end, which makes the J call doubtful. CDR3 sequence reads: CASSFGDKYEQYF. CDR3 DNA sequence: TGTGCCAGCAGTTTCGGGGACAAATACGAGCAGTACTTC.